This T cell receptor (beta chain) was sequenced in a study of blood T cell repertoires in COVID-19. Study overall: Samples representing acute and convalescent COVID-19 were sourced from the United States, Italy and Spain. T cells, B-cell-depleted T cells, or PBMCs supplied cDNA or gDNA.

V lost 0 bases and J lost 5, with 16 bases in between. Germline CDR1 SGHDN, CDR2 FVKESK. This CDR3 is built from 17 residues. The protocol was immunoSEQ multiplex PCR, while the TCRdb copy is restricted to in-frame clones and leaves out a portion. The table shows about 240,000 clones, with about 85% occurring only once. The chain carries TRBV14 and TRBJ2-2, with D possibly matching TRBD1 (5 bases). The sample comprised peripheral blood. The receptor was isolated from a woman aged 50 to 60 with COVID-19, enrolled during active disease. DNA for the CDR3: TGTGCCAGCAGCCAAGATGTTTTGGGGCCGATTACCGGGGAGCTGTTTTTT. Residues: CASSQDVLGPITGELFF.